The clone carrying this T cell receptor beta chain was counted at least ten times. The antigen is unknown. This entry comes from a study of shared clonotypes between healthy human individuals. Across the study: The donors, two women and three men, were aged 18 to 49. Study outcomes and limitations: The study drew on few donors, limiting represented genetic and exposure-history diversity. Researchers sampled only blood; tissue repertoires likely differ.

Sequencing was performed with immunoSEQ multiplex PCR; in TCRdb, only in-frame clones are kept and a portion is missing. This sample yields some 490,000 clones, of which around four fifths are seen a single time; about 11% belongs to the top ten. The CDR3 contains 22 residues. After removal of 4 bases from V and 4 bases from J, the junction contained 24 bases not matched to a gene. The V gene's germline CDR1 is SGDLS and CDR2 YYNGEE. Nashville, Tennessee was home to all donors, who were Caucasian adults. The sequenced sample was PBMCs. The rearrangement links TRBV9 to TRBJ2-1; 12 bases are shared with TRBD2. This clonotype was sampled from a woman aged 40 to 50 in good health. Some clones in this sample may be carry-over from other donors' samples. The CDR3, as DNA: TGTGCCAGCAGCAAAAGTATAGCTGCTAGCGGGAGGGCCCACTTAATATACAATGAGCAGTTCTTC. Residues: CASSKSIAASGRAHLIYNEQFF. Combining the CDR3 with reference TRBV9 and TRBJ2-1 gives the whole variable domain DSGVTQTPKHLITATGQRVTLRCSPRSGDLSVYWYQQSLDQGLQFLIQYYNGEERAKGNILERFSAQQFPDLHSELNLSSLELGDSALYFCASSKSIAASGRAHLIYNEQFFGPGTRLTVL.